Listed below are T cell receptor beta chains from one sample, sequenced in a study of shared clonotypes between healthy human individuals. Repertoires were generated with immunoSEQ multiplex PCR, while TCRdb's copy carries only in-frame clones and drops some. The repertoire holds millions of clones, with approximately 95% as singletons. Sequenced sample: naive CD4+ T cells sorted from blood. Receptors were obtained from a man in his late teens or twenties in good health. The CDR3 runs from the conserved cysteine through the conserved F or W. The D gene is left open where the match is weak. Part of the rows lack a size; the others show once, few, many or a class for expanded clones.

clone size	J gene	V gene	D gene	CDR3 DNA	CDR3 protein
.	TRBJ1-2	TRBV5-1	.	TGCGCCAGCAGCTTGGAGCCCACCAGGAGTTCAAGCTATGGCTACACCTTC	CASSLEPTRSSSYGYTF
.	TRBJ2-7	TRBV19	TRBD1	TGTGCCAGTAGTCAGGGGGCGAAGAACGAGCAGTACTTC	CASSQGAKNEQYF
.	TRBJ1-1	TRBV2	.	TGTGCCAGCAGTGAATCAGTTGTTGCTGAAGCTTTCTTT	CASSESVVAEAFF
.	TRBJ2-7	TRBV10-3	TRBD1	TGTGCCATCAGTGCGGGACAGGGTACCTACGAGCAGTACTTC	CAISAGQGTYEQYF
.	TRBJ2-5	TRBV4-3	.	TGCGCCAGCAGCCAAGGGGGTACTATCGGGGAGACCCAGTACTTC	CASSQGGTIGETQYF
.	TRBJ1-1	TRBV2	.	TGTGCCAGCAGTGAGGTACTTGGCACTGAAGCTTTCTTT	CASSEVLGTEAFF
.	TRBJ2-5	TRBV2	.	TGTGCCAGCGAGACTGGGCCCCAGGGGACCCAGTACTTC	CASETGPQGTQYF
.	TRBJ2-3	TRBV2	.	TGTGCCAGCATGGCCCGGGTGGAAGCAGATACGCAGTATTTT	CASMARVEADTQYF
.	TRBJ1-5	TRBV4-1	.	TGCGCCAGCAGCCAAGAAGGTCGGGGTCAGCCCCAGCATTTT	CASSQEGRGQPQHF
once	TRBJ1-2	TRBV7-2	.	TGTGCCAGCAGCTCCACCGACAATGTTGGCTACACCTTC	CASSSTDNVGYTF
.	TRBJ2-1	TRBV7-2	TRBD1	TGTGCCAGCAGCTTAGGACAGGGCCTCTACAATGAGCAGTTCTTC	CASSLGQGLYNEQFF
once	TRBJ2-7	TRBV7-2	TRBD2	TGTGCCAGCAGCTTAGTCCGGGGGGCCTACGAGCAGTACTTC	CASSLVRGAYEQYF
.	TRBJ2-2	TRBV2	.	TGTGCCAGCAGTGACAGGGATAACACCGGGGAGCTGTTTTTT	CASSDRDNTGELFF
.	TRBJ1-2	TRBV7-9	TRBD1	TGTGCCAGCAGCTTAGAATCAGGGACAGGGAAGGGCTACACCTTC	CASSLESGTGKGYTF
.	TRBJ2-2	TRBV5-6	TRBD1	TGTGCCAGCAGCCCATCTGTGACAGGGTCGAACACCGGGGAGCTGTTTTTT	CASSPSVTGSNTGELFF
.	TRBJ2-5	TRBV5-1	TRBD1	TGCGCCAGCAGCTTGAGGACAGGGGGCGGCCCTAAACAAGAGACCCAGTACTTC	CASSLRTGGGPKQETQYF
.	TRBJ2-7	TRBV7-6	TRBD2	TGTGCCAGCAGCTTAGCGCAGGGAGGGCCGGGCGAGCAGTACTTC	CASSLAQGGPGEQYF
.	TRBJ1-2	TRBV6-1	TRBD1	TGTGCCAGCGCAGCAGGGGGTTGGGACACCTTC	CASAAGGWDTF
.	TRBJ1-6	TRBV15	.	TGTGCCACCAGCAGAGAGATGTTAAGAAAGAGCTCCTATAATTCACCCCTCCACTTT	CATSREMLRKSSYNSPLHF
.	TRBJ2-7	TRBV29-1	TRBD2	TGCAGCGTTGGTACAGCGGGACGGGAGTACTTC	CSVGTAGREYF
once	TRBJ2-2	TRBV7-6	.	TGTGCCAGCAGTGGGTGGACCGGGGAGCTGTTTTTT	CASSGWTGELFF
.	TRBJ1-3	TRBV11-2	TRBD1	TGTGCCAGCAGCCACCCCGTGGGGACAGCCAGAAACACCATATATTTT	CASSHPVGTARNTIYF
.	TRBJ1-3	TRBV6-5	.	TGTGCCAGCAGTTCGAACCCAGGGTTCGGAAACACCATATATTTT	CASSSNPGFGNTIYF
once	TRBJ1-5	TRBV10-2	.	TGCGCCAGCAGTAGTAAAGGGCATGGTGGGCCCCAGCATTTT	CASSSKGHGGPQHF
.	TRBJ2-5	TRBV7-2	TRBD1	TGTGCCAGCGGACAGGGGGCACGGGAGACCCAGTACTTC	CASGQGARETQYF
.	TRBJ2-7	TRBV30	TRBD1	TGTGCCTGGAGTAGTTGGCAGGGGGCCTACGAGCAGTACTTC	CAWSSWQGAYEQYF
once	TRBJ1-1	TRBV10-3	.	TGTGCCACCTCCGCCGGGACCATGAACACTGAAGCTTTCTTT	CATSAGTMNTEAFF
.	TRBJ2-2	TRBV7-2	TRBD2	TGTGCCAGCATTTTGACTAGCGGGAGACCTACCGGGGAGCTGTTTTTT	CASILTSGRPTGELFF
.	TRBJ2-3	TRBV7-2	TRBD2	TGTGCCAGCAGCTCGGGACTACAAACCCAGATTACGCAGTATTTT	CASSSGLQTQITQYF
.	TRBJ2-1	TRBV2	TRBD2	TGTGCCAGCAGAGAGGGGACTAGCGGGAGTGTTGAGCAGTTCTTC	CASREGTSGSVEQFF
once	TRBJ1-2	TRBV18	.	TGTGCCAGCTCACCACCGGCGTATGGCTACACCTTC	CASSPPAYGYTF
.	TRBJ1-4	TRBV25-1	.	TGTGCCAGCCTTTGCCTTACCATGGACCGTTCTAAGGAAAAACTGTTTTTT	CASLCLTMDRSKEKLFF